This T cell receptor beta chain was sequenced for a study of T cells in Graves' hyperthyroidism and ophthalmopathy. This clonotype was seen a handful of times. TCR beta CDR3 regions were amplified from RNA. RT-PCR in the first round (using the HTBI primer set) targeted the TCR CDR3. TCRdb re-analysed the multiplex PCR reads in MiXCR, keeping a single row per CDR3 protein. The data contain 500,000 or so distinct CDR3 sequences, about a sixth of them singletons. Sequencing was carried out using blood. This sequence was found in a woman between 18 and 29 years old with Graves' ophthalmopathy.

The DNA of the CDR3 is TGCGCCAGCAGCCAAGTATATGTCCGGGAAACTAATGAAAAACTGTTTTTT. It translates to CASSQVYVRETNEKLFF. J is TRBJ1-4 and V is TRBV4-3; D gene uncertain. The ends were cut back, 1 base at V and 1 base at J, with 13 bases in the middle. The CDR3 is 17 amino acids. CDR1 is LGHNA and CDR2 is YSLEER in the germline V gene.